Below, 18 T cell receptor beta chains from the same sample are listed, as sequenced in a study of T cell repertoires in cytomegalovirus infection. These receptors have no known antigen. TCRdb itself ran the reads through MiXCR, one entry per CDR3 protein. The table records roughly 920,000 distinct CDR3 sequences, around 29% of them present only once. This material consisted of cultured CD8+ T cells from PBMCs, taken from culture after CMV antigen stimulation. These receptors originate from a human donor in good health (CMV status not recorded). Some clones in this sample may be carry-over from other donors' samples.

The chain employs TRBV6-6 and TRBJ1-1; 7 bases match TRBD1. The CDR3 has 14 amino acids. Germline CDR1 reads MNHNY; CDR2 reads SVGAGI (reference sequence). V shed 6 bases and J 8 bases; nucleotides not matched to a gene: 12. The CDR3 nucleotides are TGTGCCAGCAGCCCGACAGGGAAATTGCCAGAAGCTTTCTTT. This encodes CASSPTGKLPEAFF.

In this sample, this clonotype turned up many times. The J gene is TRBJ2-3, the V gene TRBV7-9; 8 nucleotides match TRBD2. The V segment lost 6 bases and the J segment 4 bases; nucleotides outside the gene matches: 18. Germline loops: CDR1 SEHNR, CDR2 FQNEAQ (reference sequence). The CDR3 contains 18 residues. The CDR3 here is CASRANSPGLVMSDTQYF. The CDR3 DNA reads TGTGCCAGCAGAGCAAACTCACCGGGACTAGTAATGTCAGATACGCAGTATTTT.

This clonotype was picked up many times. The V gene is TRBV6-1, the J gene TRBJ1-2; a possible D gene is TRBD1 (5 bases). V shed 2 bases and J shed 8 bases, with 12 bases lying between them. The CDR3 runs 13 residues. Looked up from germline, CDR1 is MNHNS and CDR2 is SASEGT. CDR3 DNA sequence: TGTGCCAGCAGTGAACTTGGGACGTGGGGCTACACCTTC. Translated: CASSELGTWGYTF.

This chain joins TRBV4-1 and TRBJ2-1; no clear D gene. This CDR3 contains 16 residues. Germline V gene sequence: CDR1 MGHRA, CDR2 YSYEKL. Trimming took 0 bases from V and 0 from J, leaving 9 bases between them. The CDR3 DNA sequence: TGCGCCAGCAGCCAAGATCAAACGGACTCCTACAATGAGCAGTTCTTC. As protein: CASSQDQTDSYNEQFF.

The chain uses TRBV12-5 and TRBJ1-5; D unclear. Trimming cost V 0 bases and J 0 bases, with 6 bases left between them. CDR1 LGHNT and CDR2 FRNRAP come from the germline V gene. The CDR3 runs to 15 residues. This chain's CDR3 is CASGLVTSSNQPQHF. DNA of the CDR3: TGTGCTAGTGGTTTGGTAACGAGTAGCAATCAGCCCCAGCATTTT.

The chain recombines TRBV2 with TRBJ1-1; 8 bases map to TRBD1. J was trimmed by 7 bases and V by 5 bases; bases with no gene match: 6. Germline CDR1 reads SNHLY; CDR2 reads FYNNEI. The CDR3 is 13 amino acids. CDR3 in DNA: TGTGCCAGCAGTCGGACAGGGAAAAGTGAAGCTTTCTTT. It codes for CASSRTGKSEAFF.

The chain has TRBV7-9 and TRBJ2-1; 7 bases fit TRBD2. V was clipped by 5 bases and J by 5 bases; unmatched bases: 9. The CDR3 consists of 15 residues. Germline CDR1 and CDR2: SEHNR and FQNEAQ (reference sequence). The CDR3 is CASSPGRLADNEQFF. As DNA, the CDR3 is TGTGCCAGCAGCCCAGGCAGGCTAGCGGACAATGAGCAGTTCTTC.

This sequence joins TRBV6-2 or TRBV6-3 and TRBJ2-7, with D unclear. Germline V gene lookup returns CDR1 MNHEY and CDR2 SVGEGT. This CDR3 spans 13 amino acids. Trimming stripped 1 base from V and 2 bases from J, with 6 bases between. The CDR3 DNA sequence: TGTGCCAGCAGTTACTACAGACCCTACGAGCAGTACTTC. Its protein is CASSYYRPYEQYF.

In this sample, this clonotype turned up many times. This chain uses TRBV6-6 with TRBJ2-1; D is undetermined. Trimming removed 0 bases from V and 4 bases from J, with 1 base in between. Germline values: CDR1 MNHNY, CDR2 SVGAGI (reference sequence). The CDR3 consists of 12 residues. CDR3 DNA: TGTGCCAGCAGTTACTCGTACAATGAGCAGTTCTTC. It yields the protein CASSYSYNEQFF.

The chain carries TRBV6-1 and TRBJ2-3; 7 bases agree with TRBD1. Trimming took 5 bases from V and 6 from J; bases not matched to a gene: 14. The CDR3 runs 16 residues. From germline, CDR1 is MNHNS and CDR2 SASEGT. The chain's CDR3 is CASSPRDRISFDTQYF. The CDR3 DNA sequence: TGTGCCAGCAGTCCCCGGGACAGAATATCATTCGATACGCAGTATTTT.

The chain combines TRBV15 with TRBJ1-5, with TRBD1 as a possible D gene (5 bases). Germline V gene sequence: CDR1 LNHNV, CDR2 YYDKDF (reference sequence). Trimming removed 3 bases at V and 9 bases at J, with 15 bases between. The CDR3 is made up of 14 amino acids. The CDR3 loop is CATSSDRGLWPQHF. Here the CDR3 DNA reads TGTGCCACCAGCAGTGACAGAGGTTTATGGCCCCAGCATTTT.

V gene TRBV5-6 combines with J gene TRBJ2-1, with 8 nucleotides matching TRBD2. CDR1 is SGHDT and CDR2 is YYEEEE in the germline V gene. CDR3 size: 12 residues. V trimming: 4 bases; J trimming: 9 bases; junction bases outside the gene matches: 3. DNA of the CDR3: TGTGCCAGCAGCGCGCGGGGGGCTGAGCAGTTCTTC. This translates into CASSARGAEQFF. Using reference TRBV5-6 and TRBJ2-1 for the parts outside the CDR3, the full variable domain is DAGVTQSPTHLIKTRGQQVTLRCSPKSGHDTVSWYQQALGQGPQFIFQYYEEEERQRGNFPDRFSGHQFPNYSSELNVNALLLGDSALYLCASSARGAEQFFGPGTRLTVL.

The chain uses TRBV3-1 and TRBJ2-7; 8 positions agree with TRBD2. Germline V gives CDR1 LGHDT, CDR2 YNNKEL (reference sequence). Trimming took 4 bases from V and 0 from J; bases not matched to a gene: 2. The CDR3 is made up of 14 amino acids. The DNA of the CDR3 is TGTGCCAGCAGCCTTAGCGGGGACTCCTACGAGCAGTACGTC. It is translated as CASSLSGDSYEQYV.

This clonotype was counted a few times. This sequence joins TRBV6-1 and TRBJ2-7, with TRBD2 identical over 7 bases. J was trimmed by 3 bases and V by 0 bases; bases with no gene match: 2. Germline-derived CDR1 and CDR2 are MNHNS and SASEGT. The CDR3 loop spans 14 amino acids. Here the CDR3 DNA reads TGTGCCAGCAGTGAAGCGGGGGGGGACTACGAGCAGTACTTC. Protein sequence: CASSEAGGDYEQYF.

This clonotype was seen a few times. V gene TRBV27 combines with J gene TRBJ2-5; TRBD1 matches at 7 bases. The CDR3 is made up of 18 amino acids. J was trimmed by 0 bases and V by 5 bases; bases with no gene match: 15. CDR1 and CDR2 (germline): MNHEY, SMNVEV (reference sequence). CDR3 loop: CASSLKLLGQQYQETQYF. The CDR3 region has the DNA TGTGCCAGCAGTCTCAAACTGCTGGGACAGCAATACCAAGAGACCCAGTACTTC.

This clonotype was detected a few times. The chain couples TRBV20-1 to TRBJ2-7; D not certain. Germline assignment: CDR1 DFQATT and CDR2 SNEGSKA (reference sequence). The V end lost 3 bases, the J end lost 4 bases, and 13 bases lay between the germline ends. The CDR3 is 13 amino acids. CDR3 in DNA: TGCAGTGCTAGGGACGGTGGGCAATACGAGCAGTACTTC. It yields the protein CSARDGGQYEQYF.

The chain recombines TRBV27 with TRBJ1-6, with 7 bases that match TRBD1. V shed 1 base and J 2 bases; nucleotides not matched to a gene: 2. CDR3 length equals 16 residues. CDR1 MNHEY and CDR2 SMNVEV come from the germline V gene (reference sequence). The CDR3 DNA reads TGTGCCAGCAGTTTATGGCAGGGGGCCTATAATTCACCCCTCCACTTT. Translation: CASSLWQGAYNSPLHF.

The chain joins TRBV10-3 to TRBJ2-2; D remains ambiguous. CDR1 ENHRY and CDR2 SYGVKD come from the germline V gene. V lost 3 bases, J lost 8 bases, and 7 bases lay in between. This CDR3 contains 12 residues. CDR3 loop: CAISDFEGELFF. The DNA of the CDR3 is TGTGCCATCAGTGATTTCGAAGGGGAGCTGTTTTTT.